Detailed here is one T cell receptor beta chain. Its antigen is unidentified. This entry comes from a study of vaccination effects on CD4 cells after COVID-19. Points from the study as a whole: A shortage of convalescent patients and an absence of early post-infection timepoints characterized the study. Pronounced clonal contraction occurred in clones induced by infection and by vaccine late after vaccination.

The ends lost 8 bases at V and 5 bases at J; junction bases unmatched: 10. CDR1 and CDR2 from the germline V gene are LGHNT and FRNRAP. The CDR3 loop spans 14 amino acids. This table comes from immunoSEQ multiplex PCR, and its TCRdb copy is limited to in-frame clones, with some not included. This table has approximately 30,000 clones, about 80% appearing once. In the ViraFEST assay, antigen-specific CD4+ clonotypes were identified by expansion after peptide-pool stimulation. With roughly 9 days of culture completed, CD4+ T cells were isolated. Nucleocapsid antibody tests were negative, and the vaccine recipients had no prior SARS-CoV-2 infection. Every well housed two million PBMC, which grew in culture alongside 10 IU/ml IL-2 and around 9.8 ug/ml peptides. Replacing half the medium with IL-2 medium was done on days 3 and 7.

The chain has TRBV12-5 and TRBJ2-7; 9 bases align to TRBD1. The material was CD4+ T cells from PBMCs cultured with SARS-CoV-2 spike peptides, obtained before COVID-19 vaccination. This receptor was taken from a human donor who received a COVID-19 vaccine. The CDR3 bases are TGTGCTAGTTCTCCGGGACAGGGAGGCCACGAGCAGTACTTC. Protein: CASSPGQGGHEQYF.